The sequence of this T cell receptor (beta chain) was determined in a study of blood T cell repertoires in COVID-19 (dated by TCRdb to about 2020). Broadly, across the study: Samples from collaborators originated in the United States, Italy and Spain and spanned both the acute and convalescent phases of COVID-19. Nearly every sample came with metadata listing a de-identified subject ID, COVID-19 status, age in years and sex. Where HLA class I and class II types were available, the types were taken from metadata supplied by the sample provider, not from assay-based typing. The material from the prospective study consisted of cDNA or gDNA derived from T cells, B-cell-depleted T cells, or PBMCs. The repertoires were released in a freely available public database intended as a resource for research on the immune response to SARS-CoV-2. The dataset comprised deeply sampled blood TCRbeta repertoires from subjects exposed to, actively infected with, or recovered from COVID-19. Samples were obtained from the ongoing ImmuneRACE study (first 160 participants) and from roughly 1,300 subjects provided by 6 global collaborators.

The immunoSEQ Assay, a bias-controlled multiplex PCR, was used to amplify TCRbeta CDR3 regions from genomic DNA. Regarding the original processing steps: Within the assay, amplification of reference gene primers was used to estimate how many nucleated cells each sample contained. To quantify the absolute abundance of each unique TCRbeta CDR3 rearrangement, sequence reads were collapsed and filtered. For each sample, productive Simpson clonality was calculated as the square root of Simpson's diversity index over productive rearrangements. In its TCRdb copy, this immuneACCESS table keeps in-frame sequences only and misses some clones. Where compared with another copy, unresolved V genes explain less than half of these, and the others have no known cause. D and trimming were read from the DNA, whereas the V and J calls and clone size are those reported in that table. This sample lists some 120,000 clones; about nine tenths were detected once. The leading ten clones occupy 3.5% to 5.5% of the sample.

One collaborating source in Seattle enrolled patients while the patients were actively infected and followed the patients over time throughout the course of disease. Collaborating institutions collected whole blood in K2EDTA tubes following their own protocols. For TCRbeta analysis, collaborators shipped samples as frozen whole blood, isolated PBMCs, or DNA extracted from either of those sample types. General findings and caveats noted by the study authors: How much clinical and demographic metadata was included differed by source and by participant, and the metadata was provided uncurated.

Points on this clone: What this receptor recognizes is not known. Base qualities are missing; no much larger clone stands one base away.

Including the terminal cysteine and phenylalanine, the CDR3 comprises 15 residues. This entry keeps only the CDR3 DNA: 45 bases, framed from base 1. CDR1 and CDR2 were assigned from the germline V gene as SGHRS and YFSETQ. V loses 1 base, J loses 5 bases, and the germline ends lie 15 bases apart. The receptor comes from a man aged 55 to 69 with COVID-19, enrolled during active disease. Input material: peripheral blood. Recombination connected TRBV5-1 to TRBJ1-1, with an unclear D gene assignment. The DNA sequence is TGCGCCAGCAGCTTGAGGTCTCTGGGAGGGACTGAAGCTTTCTTT. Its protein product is CASSLRSLGGTEAFF.